Below, 24 T cell receptor beta chains from the same sample are listed, as sequenced in a study of cytomegalovirus exposure and HLA in healthy donors. The primer mix had 60 Vbeta and 13 Jbeta primers. The protocol was immunoSEQ multiplex PCR, while the TCRdb copy is restricted to in-frame clones and leaves out a portion. The repertoire holds over 150,000 clones, with roughly 73% as singletons. Sequencing was performed on PBMCs. These receptors were taken from a male donor in good health and CMV-seronegative.

This chain connects TRBV5-1 to TRBJ1-4, with 7 bases lining up with TRBD1. With 4 bases clipped from V and 0 bases from J, the junction kept 6 bases outside the gene matches. Germline assignment: CDR1 SGHRS and CDR2 YFSETQ. This CDR3 has 16 amino acids. Here the CDR3 reads CASSKTGSSTNEKLFF. The CDR3 DNA reads as TGCGCCAGCAGCAAGACAGGGTCTTCAACTAATGAAAAACTGTTTTTT.

The genes are TRBV6-6 and TRBJ2-7, with 8 positions matching TRBD2. Trimming cost V 6 bases and J 2 bases; bases outside gene matches: 6. Germline values: CDR1 MNHNY, CDR2 SVGAGI (reference sequence). The CDR3 has 14 residues. In nucleotides, the CDR3 is TGTGCCAGCAGATCACCGGGGGGGCCCTACGAGCAGTACTTC. This gives the protein CASRSPGGPYEQYF.

The CDR3 DNA sequence: TGTGCCAGCAGTAGCGGGAGTTACAATGAGCAGTTCTTC. It specifies CASSSGSYNEQFF. V gene TRBV5-4 combines with J gene TRBJ2-1; 9 nucleotides match TRBD2. The germline V gene has CDR1 SGHNT and CDR2 YYREEE (reference sequence). With V trimmed by 5 bases and J by 4 bases, 1 base remained unmatched. This CDR3 is built from 13 residues.

The chain joins TRBV6-1 to TRBJ1-2; D unclear. The CDR3 spans 13 residues. The germline V gene has CDR1 MNHNS and CDR2 SASEGT. V lost 6 bases to trimming and J lost 6 bases, with 14 bases between them. CDR3 sequence (DNA): TGTGCCAGCAGCCAACGTCCGAGGCATGGCTACACCTTC. It encodes CASSQRPRHGYTF.

This clone occurred once. The chain recombines TRBV27 with TRBJ1-1; 7 nucleotides match TRBD1. V shed 3 bases, J shed 4 bases, and the junction held 5 bases outside the gene matches. CDR3 size: 14 residues. Germline loops: CDR1 MNHEY, CDR2 SMNVEV (reference sequence). CDR3: CASSLSTGVTEAFF. The DNA of the CDR3 is TGTGCCAGCAGTTTGAGCACAGGGGTCACTGAAGCTTTCTTT.

The rearrangement joins TRBV5-6 to TRBJ2-1; no firm D call. The CDR3 runs to 15 residues. The V gene lost 3 bases and the J gene lost 4 bases, with 14 bases spanning the gap. The germline V gene has CDR1 SGHDT and CDR2 YYEEEE. The CDR3 nucleotides read TGTGCCAGCAGCTCTTTTGGCAGCGATTACAATGAGCAGTTCTTC. This translates into CASSSFGSDYNEQFF. Filled out from reference TRBV5-6 and TRBJ2-1, the complete variable domain reads DAGVTQSPTHLIKTRGQQVTLRCSPKSGHDTVSWYQQALGQGPQFIFQYYEEEERQRGNFPDRFSGHQFPNYSSELNVNALLLGDSALYLCASSSFGSDYNEQFFGPGTRLTVL.

The chain employs TRBV29-1 and TRBJ2-1; TRBD2 matches at 14 bases. Germline CDR1 SQVTM, CDR2 ANQGSEA. The V and J ends lost 7 bases and 3 bases, in that order; junction bases with no gene match: 5. The CDR3 sequence is 15 residues long. CDR3 sequence: CSAGGLAGVYNEQFF. The CDR3 coding sequence is TGCAGCGCTGGGGGACTAGCGGGAGTCTACAATGAGCAGTTCTTC.

The chain couples TRBV18 to TRBJ2-3; 12 positions match TRBD2. V shed 0 bases and J 6 bases; nucleotides not matched to a gene: 10. This CDR3 contains 18 residues. Germline lookup yields CDR1 KGHSH and CDR2 LQKENI. CDR3 sequence: CASSPPEGLAGYFDTQYF. The CDR3 DNA sequence: TGTGCCAGCTCACCACCGGAAGGACTAGCGGGATATTTTGATACGCAGTATTTT.

The chain links TRBV28 to TRBJ2-7; the match to TRBD2 covers 11 bases. This CDR3 has 15 residues. V lost 6 bases to trimming and J lost 2 bases; unmatched junction nucleotides: 6. The germline CDR1 and CDR2 sequences are MDHEN and SYDVKM. The CDR3 spells CASRPGTSGAYEQYF. The CDR3 coding sequence is TGTGCCAGCAGACCCGGGACTAGCGGCGCCTACGAGCAGTACTTC.

On this clone: Relative to the germline gene, one junction end is altered; a read error may explain this. J is TRBJ2-7 and V is TRBV10-3, with 10 bases identical to TRBD1. This CDR3 spans 16 amino acids. The germline V gene has CDR1 ENHRY and CDR2 SYGVKD. CDR3 bases: TGTGCCATCAGTGAGCCGGGGACAGGGGCCTCCTCCGAGCAGTACTTC. This codes for CAISEPGTGASSEQYF.

CDR3 coding DNA: TGCGCCAGCAGCTTGAGCACAGGTACCTACGAGCAGTACTTC. Translating it yields CASSLSTGTYEQYF. The rearrangement uses TRBV5-1 and TRBJ2-7, with a tentative D call TRBD1 (5 bases). From germline, CDR1 is SGHRS and CDR2 YFSETQ. The CDR3 loop spans 14 amino acids. Deletions cut 1 base from V and 2 bases from J, with 10 bases between.

CDR3 sequence: CASSQEGQASGGQNNEQFF. The CDR3 DNA reads TGTGCCAGCAGCCAAGAGGGTCAGGCTAGCGGGGGGCAGAACAATGAGCAGTTCTTC. V usage is TRBV4-2 and J usage is TRBJ2-1, with 11 nucleotides matching TRBD2. CDR3 length: 19 residues. CDR1 and CDR2 from the germline V gene are LGHNA and YNFKEQ. J gave up 5 bases and V 0 bases, and 12 bases lay outside the gene matches.

The rearrangement joins TRBV19 to TRBJ2-7; 8 bases are shared with TRBD1. Germline trimming cut 9 bases from V and 3 bases from J; bases unmatched to any gene: 10. The CDR3 runs to 14 residues. Per the germline V gene, CDR1 is LNHDA and CDR2 is SQIVND (reference sequence). The CDR3 DNA sequence: TGTGCCAGCAACCCCGGGACAGGTCTCTACGAGCAGTACTTC. This codes for CASNPGTGLYEQYF.

This clone counts as medium-sized. V and J are TRBV28 and TRBJ1-1, with D possibly matching TRBD1 (5 bases). The CDR3 loop spans 17 amino acids. Trimming removed 4 bases at V and 0 bases at J, with 18 bases between. Germline lookup yields CDR1 MDHEN and CDR2 SYDVKM. The CDR3 DNA reads TGTGCCAGCAGTTCCAACCGGGGGGGGTGGATGAACACTGAAGCTTTCTTT. This codes for CASSSNRGGWMNTEAFF.

The rearrangement links TRBV9 to TRBJ2-6, with unresolved D. Germline CDR1 reads SGDLS; CDR2 reads YYNGEE. V was pared by 3 bases and J by 0 bases, with 4 bases between. This CDR3 region has 14 residues. This CDR3 is CASSAISGANVLTF. CDR3 coding DNA: TGTGCCAGCAGCGCCATCTCTGGGGCCAACGTCCTGACTTTC. The variable domain in full, completed from reference TRBV9 and TRBJ2-6, reads DSGVTQTPKHLITATGQRVTLRCSPRSGDLSVYWYQQSLDQGLQFLIQYYNGEERAKGNILERFSAQQFPDLHSELNLSSLELGDSALYFCASSAISGANVLTFGAGSRLTVL.

The rearrangement uses TRBV7-8 and TRBJ2-5; 8 bases line up with TRBD1. There are 16 residues in the CDR3. V lost 5 bases, J lost 5 bases, and 13 bases stayed unmatched. In germline, CDR1 is SGHVS, CDR2 FQNEAQ. CDR3 bases: TGTGCCAGCAGCCTAAGGGGACAGGCGGATCGGGAGACCCAGTACTTC. This sequence encodes CASSLRGQADRETQYF.

The rearrangement links TRBV28 to TRBJ2-5; D gene ambiguous. V was cut by 8 bases and J by 7 bases, with 17 bases left in between. Looked up from germline, CDR1 is MDHEN and CDR2 is SYDVKM. CDR3 length: 13 residues. The CDR3 reads CASRRPRRGTQYF. Here the CDR3 DNA reads TGTGCCAGCCGTCGACCGCGGCGTGGGACCCAGTACTTC. Based on the CDR3 plus reference TRBV28 and TRBJ2-5, the full variable domain is DVKVTQSSRYLVKRTGEKVFLECVQDMDHENMFWYRQDPGLGLRLIYFSYDVKMKEKGDIPEGYSVSREKKERFSLILESASTNQTSMYLCASRRPRRGTQYFGPGTRLLVL.

This chain connects TRBV9 to TRBJ2-3, with 9 bases lining up with TRBD1. V was pared by 3 bases and J by 3 bases, with 8 bases of the junction left unmatched. The germline CDR1 and CDR2 sequences are SGDLS and YYNGEE. This CDR3 is built from 16 residues. The CDR3 protein is CASSGGGTGLTDTQYF. The CDR3 DNA follows: TGTGCCAGCAGCGGTGGAGGGACAGGGCTGACAGATACGCAGTATTTT.

V and J are TRBV9 and TRBJ1-6; TRBD1 might be the D (6 bases). This CDR3 region has 14 residues. In germline, CDR1 is SGDLS, CDR2 YYNGEE. Trimming took off 2 bases at V and 8 bases at J, with 11 bases between the two ends. DNA of the CDR3: TGTGCCAGCAGCGTGAGACAGGTAGATTCACCCCTCCACTTT. Translated: CASSVRQVDSPLHF.

CDR3 region: CASSLGPHIDTQYF. The DNA of the CDR3 is TGTGCCAGCAGCTTAGGCCCCCACATAGATACGCAGTATTTT. V usage is TRBV11-3 and J usage is TRBJ2-3; unclear D gene. The CDR3 runs 14 residues. Trimming took off 1 base at V and 5 bases at J, with 10 bases between the two ends. Germline CDR1 and CDR2: SGHNT and YENEEA. Full variable domain (outside the CDR3, taken from reference TRBV11-3 and TRBJ2-3): EAGVVQSPRYKIIEKKQPVAFWCNPISGHNTLYWYLQNLGQGPELLIRYENEEAVDDSQLPKDRFSAERLKGVDSTLKIQPAELGDSAVYLCASSLGPHIDTQYFGPGTRLTVL.

V gene TRBV28 combines with J gene TRBJ1-5; unclear D gene. V gave up 3 bases and J gave up 7 bases, with 22 bases separating them. CDR1 is MDHEN, CDR2 SYDVKM, per germline. The CDR3 spans 17 residues. DNA of the CDR3: TGTGCCAGCAGTTTGCGGGTCTCTGGCTTGGTAACACAGCCCCAGCATTTT. Its protein product is CASSLRVSGLVTQPQHF.

The gene calls are TRBV5-1 and TRBJ2-7, with TRBD2 matching over 13 bases. The CDR3 is 17 amino acids. The V and J ends lost 0 bases and 5 bases, in that order; junction bases with no gene match: 8. Germline V CDR1 and CDR2: SGHRS, YFSETQ. DNA for the CDR3: TGCGCCAGCAGCTTGGCCGGTACTAGCGGGGGGGGAGACGAGCAGTACTTC. Encoded protein: CASSLAGTSGGGDEQYF.

The chain carries TRBV5-1 and TRBJ2-7; maybe TRBD2 (6 bases). V was clipped by 1 base and J by 3 bases, with 11 bases between them. The CDR3 contains 14 residues. Germline V CDR1 and CDR2: SGHRS, YFSETQ. CDR3 DNA sequence: TGCGCCAGCAGCTTGCAGGAGGGGCTCTACGAGCAGTACTTC. Protein: CASSLQEGLYEQYF. The whole variable domain, filled in from reference TRBV5-1 and TRBJ2-7, reads KAGVTQTPRYLIKTRGQQVTLSCSPISGHRSVSWYQQTPGQGLQFLFEYFSETQRNKGNFPGRFSGRQFSNSRSEMNVSTLELGDSALYLCASSLQEGLYEQYFGPGTRLTVT.

The CDR3 DNA is TGTGCCAGCAGTCTCGGGGGGGGCACAGATACGCAGTATTTT. Amino acids: CASSLGGGTDTQYF. This chain links TRBV6-4 with TRBJ2-3, with 8 bases fitting TRBD2. CDR1 and CDR2 from the germline V gene are MRHNA and SNTAGT. The CDR3 consists of 14 residues. V dropped 5 bases and J dropped 1; count of bases not matched to a gene: 2.